Below are 5 T cell receptor beta chains sequenced from a single sample in a study of blood T cell repertoires in COVID-19. Here immunoSEQ multiplex PCR was the method, and the copy in TCRdb shows in-frame clones only, minus some. The table shows 300,000 to 400,000 clones, with around 87% occurring only once. The sample taken for sequencing was peripheral blood. The receptors were sampled from a middle-aged man with active or convalescent COVID-19.

This chain uses TRBV25-1 with TRBJ2-2, with 9 bases fitting TRBD1. The CDR3 extends over 17 amino acids. The J segment lost 1 base and the V segment lost 4 bases, leaving 7 bases of the junction unmatched. Germline lookup yields CDR1 MGHDK and CDR2 SYGVNS. The CDR3: CASSATPGQGNTGELFF. The CDR3 nucleotides read TGTGCCAGCAGTGCCACCCCGGGACAGGGGAACACCGGGGAGCTGTTTTTT. Full variable domain (missing parts from reference TRBV25-1 and TRBJ2-2): EADIYQTPRYLVIGTGKKITLECSQTMGHDKMYWYQQDPGMELHLIHYSYGVNSTEKGDLSSESTVSRIRTEHFPLTLESARPSHTSQYLCASSATPGQGNTGELFFGEGSRLTVL.

This chain uses TRBV7-9 with TRBJ2-3; maybe TRBD1 (5 bases). The CDR3 loop spans 14 amino acids. The V gene lost 3 bases and the J gene lost 3 bases, with 10 bases spanning the gap. The germline V gene has CDR1 SEHNR and CDR2 FQNEAQ (reference sequence). The CDR3 protein is CASSLGRETDTQYF. CDR3 in DNA: TGTGCCAGCAGCTTGGGCAGGGAAACAGATACGCAGTATTTT.

This clone was seen a few times. The chain recombines TRBV3-1 (or the pseudogene TRBV3-2) with TRBJ1-4; D is ambiguous. CDR1 is LGHDT and CDR2 is YNNKEL in the germline V gene (reference sequence). This CDR3 contains 13 residues. V was shortened by 0 bases and J by 10 bases, with 9 bases between the two germline ends. The CDR3 nucleotides read TGTGCCAGCAGCCAAGATCGAGTAGTAAAACTGTTTTTT. Protein: CASSQDRVVKLFF.

V is TRBV3-1 (or the pseudogene TRBV3-2) and J is TRBJ2-3; 8 bases agree with TRBD2. CDR1 and CDR2 from the germline V gene are LGHDT and YNNKEL (reference sequence). The V segment lost 4 bases and the J segment 5 bases; nucleotides outside the gene matches: 14. This CDR3 is 17 amino acids long. CDR3 coding DNA: TGTGCCAGCAGCCCTACACAAAGAGCGGGAGTCATAGATACGCAGTATTTT. Translating it yields CASSPTQRAGVIDTQYF.

This sequence joins TRBV5-4 and TRBJ2-1; a weak D match, TRBD2 (5 bases). Trimming removed 4 bases from V and 3 bases from J, with 14 bases in between. CDR3 length: 15 residues. Germline CDR1 and CDR2: SGHNT and YYREEE (reference sequence). CDR3 in amino acids: CASSQAGLSYNEQFF. The CDR3 nucleotides read TGTGCCAGCAGCCAGGCGGGCCTCAGCTACAATGAGCAGTTCTTC.